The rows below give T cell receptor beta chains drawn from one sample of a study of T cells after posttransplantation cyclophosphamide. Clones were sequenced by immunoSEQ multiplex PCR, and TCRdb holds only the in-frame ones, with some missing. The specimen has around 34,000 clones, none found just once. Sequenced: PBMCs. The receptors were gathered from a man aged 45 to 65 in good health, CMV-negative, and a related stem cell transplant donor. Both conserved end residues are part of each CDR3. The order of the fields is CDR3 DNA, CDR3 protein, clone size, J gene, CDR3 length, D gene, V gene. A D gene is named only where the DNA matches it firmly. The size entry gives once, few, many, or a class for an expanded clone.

CDR3nt: TGTGCCATCAGTGGGCAGGGGCACTCTGGGGCCAACGTCCTGACTTTC
CDR3aa: CAISGQGHSGANVLTF
abundance: many
j_gene: TRBJ2-6
len: 16
d_gene: NA
v_gene: TRBV10-3

CDR3nt: TGTGCCAGCAGCGAGGACAGGGTTCAGCCCCAGCATTTT
CDR3aa: CASSEDRVQPQHF
abundance: many
j_gene: TRBJ1-5
len: 13
d_gene: TRBD1
v_gene: TRBV7-6

CDR3nt: TGTGCCAGCAGCTCACGGGACATTGATGAAAAACTGTTTTTT
CDR3aa: CASSSRDIDEKLFF
abundance: many
j_gene: TRBJ1-4
len: 14
d_gene: NA
v_gene: TRBV7-6

CDR3nt: TGTGCCAGCAGTGACAGCTACGCTGAAGCTTTCTTT
CDR3aa: CASSDSYAEAFF
abundance: many
j_gene: TRBJ1-1
len: 12
d_gene: NA
v_gene: TRBV27

CDR3nt: TGTGCCTGGAGTGTAAAGCGGGGTATGTTGGAGACCCAGTACTTC
CDR3aa: CAWSVKRGMLETQYF
abundance: many
j_gene: TRBJ2-5
len: 15
d_gene: TRBD2
v_gene: TRBV30

CDR3nt: TGTGCCAGCAGCCAGGGGACGGGGACCGAGAGGGAGCAGTACTTC
CDR3aa: CASSQGTGTEREQYF
abundance: many
j_gene: TRBJ2-7
len: 15
d_gene: NA
v_gene: TRBV2

CDR3nt: TGTGCCAGCAGTGACTCACCGGGACAGCCTGGAGAGCAGTACTTC
CDR3aa: CASSDSPGQPGEQYF
abundance: many
j_gene: TRBJ2-7
len: 15
d_gene: TRBD1
v_gene: TRBV2

CDR3nt: TGTGCCAGCAGAGCAGGTTCAACTAATGAAAAACTGTTTTTT
CDR3aa: CASRAGSTNEKLFF
abundance: many
j_gene: TRBJ1-4
len: 14
d_gene: NA
v_gene: TRBV6-5

CDR3nt: TGTGCCACCCCCGGTTCCGGAAACACCATATATTTT
CDR3aa: CATPGSGNTIYF
abundance: few
j_gene: TRBJ1-3
len: 12
d_gene: NA
v_gene: TRBV19

CDR3nt: TGTGCCAGCAGTTCTCAGGGCTACGAGCAGTACTTC
CDR3aa: CASSSQGYEQYF
abundance: many
j_gene: TRBJ2-7
len: 12
d_gene: NA
v_gene: TRBV2

CDR3nt: TGTGCCAGCTCACCCTTGACAGGCGCGAGTAATGAAAAACTGTTTTTT
CDR3aa: CASSPLTGASNEKLFF
abundance: many
j_gene: TRBJ1-4
len: 16
d_gene: NA
v_gene: TRBV18

CDR3nt: TGCGCCAGCATTGGACAGGGGGCGAACACAGATACGCAGTATTTT
CDR3aa: CASIGQGANTDTQYF
abundance: few
j_gene: TRBJ2-3
len: 15
d_gene: TRBD1
v_gene: TRBV10-2

CDR3nt: TGTGCCAGTAGGTCAACTTTATTCACAGATACGCAGTATTTT
CDR3aa: CASRSTLFTDTQYF
abundance: many
j_gene: TRBJ2-3
len: 14
d_gene: NA
v_gene: TRBV19

CDR3nt: TGTGCCAGCTCTCCGAGGGCCCGGGGTACTGAAGCTTTCTTT
CDR3aa: CASSPRARGTEAFF
abundance: many
j_gene: TRBJ1-1
len: 14
d_gene: NA
v_gene: TRBV18

CDR3nt: TGTGCCAGCACCCTAGGCGACGGAGCGGGACTCTACGAGCAGTACTTC
CDR3aa: CASTLGDGAGLYEQYF
abundance: many
j_gene: TRBJ2-7
len: 16
d_gene: TRBD2
v_gene: TRBV7-9

CDR3nt: TGTGCCAGCAGCTTAGGAGGGGGCCTAGGCGAGCAGTACTTC
CDR3aa: CASSLGGGLGEQYF
abundance: many
j_gene: TRBJ2-7
len: 14
d_gene: TRBD1
v_gene: TRBV13

CDR3nt: TGTGCCAGCAGCTCCTCCCGGTCGGGGTCTAGCACAGATACGCAGTATTTT
CDR3aa: CASSSSRSGSSTDTQYF
abundance: many
j_gene: TRBJ2-3
len: 17
d_gene: NA
v_gene: TRBV7-6

CDR3nt: TGTGCCAGCAGTGAGTTTCACTCGAACACCGGGGAGCTGTTTTTT
CDR3aa: CASSEFHSNTGELFF
abundance: many
j_gene: TRBJ2-2
len: 15
d_gene: NA
v_gene: TRBV2

CDR3nt: TGTGCCAGCAGCTTATGGGGGCAGGGTGACAATGAGCAGTTCTTC
CDR3aa: CASSLWGQGDNEQFF
abundance: many
j_gene: TRBJ2-1
len: 15
d_gene: NA
v_gene: TRBV11-3

CDR3nt: TGTGCCAGCAGCTCTGGGCCCTCGCAGTTCTTC
CDR3aa: CASSSGPSQFF
abundance: many
j_gene: TRBJ2-1
len: 11
d_gene: NA
v_gene: TRBV11-2

CDR3nt: TGTGCCAGCAGCTTGTTGGTAGCGACGATTGATAATGAGCAGTTCTTC
CDR3aa: CASSLLVATIDNEQFF
abundance: many
j_gene: TRBJ2-1
len: 16
d_gene: NA
v_gene: TRBV5-4

CDR3nt: TGTGCCAGCAGTTTATACAGCCCGATTAACTATGGCTACACCTTC
CDR3aa: CASSLYSPINYGYTF
abundance: many
j_gene: TRBJ1-2
len: 15
d_gene: NA
v_gene: TRBV28

CDR3nt: TGTGCCAGCAGTTACCTGCAGGCCACTAGCAATCAGCCCCAGCATTTT
CDR3aa: CASSYLQATSNQPQHF
abundance: many
j_gene: TRBJ1-5
len: 16
d_gene: NA
v_gene: TRBV6-6

CDR3nt: TGTGCCAGCAGCCGAGAAACAGGGCTTAACACTGAAGCTTTCTTT
CDR3aa: CASSRETGLNTEAFF
abundance: many
j_gene: TRBJ1-1
len: 15
d_gene: NA
v_gene: TRBV5-4